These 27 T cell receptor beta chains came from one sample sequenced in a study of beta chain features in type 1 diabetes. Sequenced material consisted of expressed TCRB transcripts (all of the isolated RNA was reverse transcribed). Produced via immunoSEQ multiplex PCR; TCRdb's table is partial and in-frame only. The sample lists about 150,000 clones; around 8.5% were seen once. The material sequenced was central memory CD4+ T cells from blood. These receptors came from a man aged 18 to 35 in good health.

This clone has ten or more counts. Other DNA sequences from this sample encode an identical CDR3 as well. The CDR3 reads CASSFSGFEKLFF. DNA of the CDR3: TGTGCCAGCAGTTTTTCGGGGTTCGAAAAACTGTTTTTT. The J gene is TRBJ1-4, the V gene TRBV27, with no clear D. The germline V gene encodes CDR1 MNHEY and CDR2 SMNVEV (reference sequence). This CDR3 spans 13 amino acids. Deletions cut 3 bases from V and 8 bases from J, with 10 bases between.

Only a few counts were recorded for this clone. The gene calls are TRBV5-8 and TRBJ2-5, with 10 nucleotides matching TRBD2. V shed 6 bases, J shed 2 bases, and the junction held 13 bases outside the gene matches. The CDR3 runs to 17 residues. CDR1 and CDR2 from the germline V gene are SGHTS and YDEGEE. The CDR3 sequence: CASTLPRQRGGQETQYF. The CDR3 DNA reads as TGTGCCAGCACGCTACCAAGGCAGCGGGGGGGGCAAGAGACCCAGTACTTC. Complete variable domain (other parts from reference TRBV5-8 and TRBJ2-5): EAGVTQSPTHLIKTRGQQATLRCSPISGHTSVYWYQQALGLGLQFLLWYDEGEERNRGNFPPRFSGRQFPNYSSELNVNALELEDSALYLCASTLPRQRGGQETQYFGPGTRLLVL.

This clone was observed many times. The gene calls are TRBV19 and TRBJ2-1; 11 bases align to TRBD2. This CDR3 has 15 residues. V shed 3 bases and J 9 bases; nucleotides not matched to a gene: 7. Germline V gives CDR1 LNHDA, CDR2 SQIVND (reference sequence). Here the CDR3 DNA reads TGTGCCAGTAGTATGGTTAGCGGGGGGGCGCCTGAGCAGTTCTTC. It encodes CASSMVSGGAPEQFF.

The CDR3 nucleotides read TGTGCCAGCAGCTTGGACTACCCGGGAACCCAGTACTTC. It specifies CASSLDYPGTQYF. The chain joins TRBV7-3 to TRBJ2-5; maybe TRBD2 (6 bases). Trimming shortened V by 3 bases and J by 8 bases, and 13 bases separated the two germline ends. The CDR3 extends over 13 amino acids. Germline V gene lookup returns CDR1 SGHTA and CDR2 FQGTGA.

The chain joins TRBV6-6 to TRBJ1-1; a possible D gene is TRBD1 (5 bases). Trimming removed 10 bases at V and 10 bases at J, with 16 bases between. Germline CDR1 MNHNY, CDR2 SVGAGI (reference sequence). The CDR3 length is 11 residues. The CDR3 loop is CATKPLRGAFF. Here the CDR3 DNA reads TGTGCCACTAAACCATTAAGGGGAGCTTTCTTT.

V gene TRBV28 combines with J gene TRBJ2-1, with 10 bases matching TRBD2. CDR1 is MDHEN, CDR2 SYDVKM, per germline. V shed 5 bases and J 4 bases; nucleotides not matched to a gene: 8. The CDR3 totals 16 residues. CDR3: CASSPPGTSVYNEQFF. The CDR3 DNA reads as TGTGCCAGCAGTCCCCCCGGGACTAGCGTTTACAATGAGCAGTTCTTC.

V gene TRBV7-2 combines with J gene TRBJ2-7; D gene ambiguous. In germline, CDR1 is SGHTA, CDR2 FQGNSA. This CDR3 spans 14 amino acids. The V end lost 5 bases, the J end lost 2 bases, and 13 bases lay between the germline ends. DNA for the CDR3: TGTGCCAGCAGCGAACATCTAGAGGCCTACGAGCAGTACTTC. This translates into CASSEHLEAYEQYF.

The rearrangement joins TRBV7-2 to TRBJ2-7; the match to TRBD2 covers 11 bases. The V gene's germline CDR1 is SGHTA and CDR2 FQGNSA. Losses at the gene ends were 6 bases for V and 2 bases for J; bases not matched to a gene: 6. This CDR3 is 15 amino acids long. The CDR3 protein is CASRTLAGGAYEQYF. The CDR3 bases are TGTGCCAGCAGGACGCTAGCGGGGGGTGCCTACGAGCAGTACTTC.

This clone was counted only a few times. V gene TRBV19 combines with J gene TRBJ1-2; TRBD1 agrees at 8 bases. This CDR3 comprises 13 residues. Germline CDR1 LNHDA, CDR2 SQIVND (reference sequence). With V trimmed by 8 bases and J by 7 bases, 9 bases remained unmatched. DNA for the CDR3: TGTGCCAGTTTCGGACAGGGAAATTTTGGCTACACCTTC. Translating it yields CASFGQGNFGYTF. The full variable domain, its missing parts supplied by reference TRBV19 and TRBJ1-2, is DGGITQSPKYLFRKEGQNVTLSCEQNLNHDAMYWYRQDPGQGLRLIYYSQIVNDFQKGDIAEGYSVSREKKESFPLTVTSAQKNPTAFYLCASFGQGNFGYTFGSGTRLTVV.

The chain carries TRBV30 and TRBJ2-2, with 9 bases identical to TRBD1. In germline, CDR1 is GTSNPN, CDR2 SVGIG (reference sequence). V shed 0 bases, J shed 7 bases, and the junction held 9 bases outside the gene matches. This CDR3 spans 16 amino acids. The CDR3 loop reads CAWSVPGTGIFGELFF. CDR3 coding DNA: TGTGCCTGGAGTGTACCCGGGACAGGGATTTTCGGGGAGCTGTTTTTT.

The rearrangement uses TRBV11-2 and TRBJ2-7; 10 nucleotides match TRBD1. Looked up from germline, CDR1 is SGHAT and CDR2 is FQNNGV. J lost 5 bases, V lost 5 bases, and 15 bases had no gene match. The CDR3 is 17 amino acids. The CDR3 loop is CASSPRAPSTGGNEQYF. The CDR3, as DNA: TGTGCCAGCAGCCCTAGGGCCCCTTCGACAGGGGGCAACGAGCAGTACTTC.

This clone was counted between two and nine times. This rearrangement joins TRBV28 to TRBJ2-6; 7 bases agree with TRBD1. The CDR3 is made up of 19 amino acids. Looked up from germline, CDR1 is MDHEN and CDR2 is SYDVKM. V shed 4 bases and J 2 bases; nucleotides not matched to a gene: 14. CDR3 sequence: CASSSPSRDSETGANVLTF. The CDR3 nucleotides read TGTGCCAGCAGTTCGCCTTCCCGGGACAGCGAGACTGGGGCCAACGTCCTGACTTTC.

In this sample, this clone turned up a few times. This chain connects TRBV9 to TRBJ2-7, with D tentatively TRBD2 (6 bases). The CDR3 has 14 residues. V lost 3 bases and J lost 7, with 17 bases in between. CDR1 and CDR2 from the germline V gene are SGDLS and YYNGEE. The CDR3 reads CASSAGTASREQYF. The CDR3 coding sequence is TGTGCCAGCAGCGCCGGGACTGCGAGTAGAGAGCAGTACTTC. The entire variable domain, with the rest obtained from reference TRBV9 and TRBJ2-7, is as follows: DSGVTQTPKHLITATGQRVTLRCSPRSGDLSVYWYQQSLDQGLQFLIQYYNGEERAKGNILERFSAQQFPDLHSELNLSSLELGDSALYFCASSAGTASREQYFGPGTRLTVT.

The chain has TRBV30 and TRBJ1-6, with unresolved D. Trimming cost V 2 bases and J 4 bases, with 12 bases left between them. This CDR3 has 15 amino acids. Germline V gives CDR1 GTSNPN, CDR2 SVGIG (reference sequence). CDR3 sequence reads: CAWSLEGSYNSPLHF. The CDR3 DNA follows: TGTGCCTGGAGTTTGGAGGGATCTTATAATTCACCCCTCCACTTT. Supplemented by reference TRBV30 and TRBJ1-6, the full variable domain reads SQTIHQWPATLVQPVGSPLSLECTVEGTSNPNLYWYRQAAGRGLQLLFYSVGIGQISSEVPQNLSASRPQDRQFILSSKKLLLSDSGFYLCAWSLEGSYNSPLHFGNGTRLTVT.

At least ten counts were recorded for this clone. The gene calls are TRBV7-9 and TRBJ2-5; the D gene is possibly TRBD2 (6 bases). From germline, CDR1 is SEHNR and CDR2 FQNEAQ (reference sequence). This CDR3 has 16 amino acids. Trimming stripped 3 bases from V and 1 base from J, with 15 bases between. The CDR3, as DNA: TGTGCCAGCAGCTTTCGGACGGGAGTCGCCCAAGAGACCCAGTACTTC. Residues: CASSFRTGVAQETQYF.

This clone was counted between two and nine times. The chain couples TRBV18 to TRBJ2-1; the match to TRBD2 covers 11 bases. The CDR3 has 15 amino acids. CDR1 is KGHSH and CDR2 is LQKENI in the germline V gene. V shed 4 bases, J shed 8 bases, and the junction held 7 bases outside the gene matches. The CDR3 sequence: CASSRASGGRDEQFF. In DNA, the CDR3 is TGTGCCAGCTCACGCGCTAGCGGGGGGCGCGATGAGCAGTTCTTC.

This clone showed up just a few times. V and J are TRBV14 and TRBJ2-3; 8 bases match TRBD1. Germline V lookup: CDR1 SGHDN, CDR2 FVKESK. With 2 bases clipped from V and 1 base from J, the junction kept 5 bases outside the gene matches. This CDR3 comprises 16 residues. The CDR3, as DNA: TGTGCCAGCAGCCAACGGACAGGGAGCGGCACAGATACGCAGTATTTT. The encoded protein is CASSQRTGSGTDTQYF.

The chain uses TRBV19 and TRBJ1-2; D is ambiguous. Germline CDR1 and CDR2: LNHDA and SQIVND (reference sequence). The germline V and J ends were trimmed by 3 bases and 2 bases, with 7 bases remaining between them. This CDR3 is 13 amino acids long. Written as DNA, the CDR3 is TGTGCCAGTAGTATCAACGGGAACTATGGCTACACCTTC. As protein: CASSINGNYGYTF.

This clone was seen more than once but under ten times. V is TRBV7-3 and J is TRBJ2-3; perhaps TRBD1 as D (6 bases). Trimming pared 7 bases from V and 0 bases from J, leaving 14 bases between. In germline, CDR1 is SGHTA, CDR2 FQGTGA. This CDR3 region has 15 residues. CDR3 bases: TGTGCCAGCACCCTACTGGGGGCTAGCACAGATACGCAGTATTTT. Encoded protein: CASTLLGASTDTQYF.

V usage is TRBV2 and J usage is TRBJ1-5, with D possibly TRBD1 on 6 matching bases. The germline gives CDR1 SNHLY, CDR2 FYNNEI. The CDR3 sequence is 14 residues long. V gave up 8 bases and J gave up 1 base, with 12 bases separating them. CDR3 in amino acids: CASGRGSSNQPQHF. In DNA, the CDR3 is TGTGCCAGCGGGAGGGGGTCGAGCAATCAGCCCCAGCATTTT.

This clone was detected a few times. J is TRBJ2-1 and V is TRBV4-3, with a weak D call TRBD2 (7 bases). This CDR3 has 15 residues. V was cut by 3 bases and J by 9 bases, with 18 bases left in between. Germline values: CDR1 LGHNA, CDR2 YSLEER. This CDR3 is CASSQLGGVPSEQFF. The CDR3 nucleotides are TGCGCCAGCAGCCAGCTAGGGGGGGTACCCAGTGAGCAGTTCTTC.

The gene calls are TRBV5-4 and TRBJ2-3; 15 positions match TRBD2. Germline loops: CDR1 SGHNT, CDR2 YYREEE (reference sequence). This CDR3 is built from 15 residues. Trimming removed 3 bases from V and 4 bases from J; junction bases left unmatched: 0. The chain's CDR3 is CASSWTSGGADTQYF. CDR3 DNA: TGTGCCAGCAGCTGGACTAGCGGGGGGGCAGATACGCAGTATTTT.

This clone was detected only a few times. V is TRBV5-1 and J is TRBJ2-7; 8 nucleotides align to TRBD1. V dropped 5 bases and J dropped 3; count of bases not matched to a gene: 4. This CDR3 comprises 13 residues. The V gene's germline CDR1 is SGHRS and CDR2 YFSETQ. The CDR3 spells CASSTDRGYEQYF. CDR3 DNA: TGCGCCAGCAGTACCGACAGGGGCTACGAGCAGTACTTC.

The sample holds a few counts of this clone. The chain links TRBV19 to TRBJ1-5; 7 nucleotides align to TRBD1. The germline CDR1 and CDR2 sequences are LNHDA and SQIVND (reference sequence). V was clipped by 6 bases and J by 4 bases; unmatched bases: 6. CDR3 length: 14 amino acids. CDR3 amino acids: CASRNRQGNQPQHF. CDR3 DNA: TGTGCCAGTAGGAATCGACAGGGAAATCAGCCCCAGCATTTT.

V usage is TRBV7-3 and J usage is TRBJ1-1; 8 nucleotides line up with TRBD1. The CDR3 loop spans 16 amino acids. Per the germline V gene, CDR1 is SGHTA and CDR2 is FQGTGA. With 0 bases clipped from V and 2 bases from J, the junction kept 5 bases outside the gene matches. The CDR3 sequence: CASSLTDGQGNTEAFF. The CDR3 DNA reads TGTGCCAGCAGCTTAACGGACGGACAGGGAAACACTGAAGCTTTCTTT.

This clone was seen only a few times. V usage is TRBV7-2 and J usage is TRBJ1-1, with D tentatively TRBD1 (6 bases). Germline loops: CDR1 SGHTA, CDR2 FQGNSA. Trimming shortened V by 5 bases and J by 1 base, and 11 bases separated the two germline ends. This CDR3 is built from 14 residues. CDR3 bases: TGTGCCAGCAGCCGAATACAGGGGAACACTGAAGCTTTCTTT. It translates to CASSRIQGNTEAFF.

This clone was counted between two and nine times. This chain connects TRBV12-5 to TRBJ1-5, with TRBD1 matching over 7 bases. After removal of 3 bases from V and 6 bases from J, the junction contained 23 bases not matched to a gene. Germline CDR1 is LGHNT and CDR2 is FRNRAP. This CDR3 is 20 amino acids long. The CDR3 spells CASGFVSSGQSPQVGQPQHF. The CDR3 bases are TGTGCTAGTGGTTTCGTTTCCTCGGGACAGTCACCCCAAGTCGGTCAGCCCCAGCATTTT.